These T cell receptor beta chains were read from a single sample in a study of shared clonotypes between healthy human individuals. The repertoire was sequenced with immunoSEQ multiplex PCR; TCRdb's copy has only in-frame clones and lacks some. The data contain about 1,800,000 clones, approximately 95% of them singletons. The sequencing input was naive CD8+ T cells sorted from blood. The receptors derive from a man between 18 and 29 years old in good health. The CDR3 runs from the conserved cysteine through the conserved F or W. D genes are given only for firm matches. Expanded clones get a size class; other rows say once, few or many, or leave the size out.

len,v_gene,d_gene,j_gene,abundance,CDR3aa,CDR3nt
15,TRBV7-6,.,TRBJ2-5,.,CASSLSRGNQETQYF,TGTGCCAGCAGCTTATCTCGTGGGAATCAAGAGACCCAGTACTTC
17,TRBV5-4,.,TRBJ1-1,.,CASSRPRDEYQNTEAFF,TGTGCCAGCAGCCGACCCCGGGACGAATACCAGAACACTGAAGCTTTCTTT
15,TRBV4-1,TRBD1,TRBJ2-1,.,CASSVRDRGYNEQFF,TGCGCCAGCAGCGTCCGGGACAGGGGCTACAATGAGCAGTTCTTC
15,TRBV5-1,.,TRBJ2-1,.,CASSPLPDSYNEQFF,TGCGCCAGCAGCCCCCTACCGGACTCCTACAATGAGCAGTTCTTC
16,TRBV9,.,TRBJ1-3,.,CASSGGDSSSGNTIYF,TGTGCCAGCAGCGGAGGGGACTCCAGCTCTGGAAACACCATATATTTT
15,TRBV7-8,.,TRBJ2-1,.,CASSLADFGGPEQFF,TGTGCCAGCAGCTTAGCGGATTTTGGGGGCCCCGAGCAGTTCTTC
14,TRBV7-6,.,TRBJ2-7,.,CASSLVAATYEQYF,TGTGCCAGCAGCTTAGTTGCAGCAACCTACGAGCAGTACTTC
15,TRBV11-2,.,TRBJ2-7,.,CASSLALGHSYEQYF,TGTGCCAGCAGCTTAGCCCTAGGACACTCCTACGAGCAGTACTTC
14,TRBV11-2,.,TRBJ2-5,.,CASSLGSRVETQYF,TGTGCCAGCAGCTTAGGTTCCAGGGTTGAGACCCAGTACTTC
15,TRBV27,.,TRBJ2-3,.,CASSLLGAGTDTQYF,TGTGCCAGCAGTTTATTGGGGGCGGGCACAGATACGCAGTATTTT
15,TRBV28,TRBD2,TRBJ2-7,.,CASSLSIAGVYEQYF,TGTGCCAGCAGTTTGAGTATAGCGGGGGTCTACGAGCAGTACTTC
14,TRBV6-6,.,TRBJ2-5,.,CASSYDGPQETQYF,TGTGCCAGCAGTTACGACGGACCACAAGAGACCCAGTACTTC
18,TRBV15,TRBD2,TRBJ2-2,.,CATSRDRPSGDFTGELFF,TGTGCCACCAGCAGAGATCGGCCTAGCGGGGATTTCACCGGGGAGCTGTTTTTT
15,TRBV5-5,.,TRBJ2-5,.,CASSLVRDYQETQYF,TGTGCCAGCAGCTTGGTTCGGGACTACCAAGAGACCCAGTACTTC
14,TRBV18,TRBD1,TRBJ1-1,.,CASSSGTGDTEAFF,TGTGCCAGCTCCTCCGGGACAGGGGACACTGAAGCTTTCTTT
15,TRBV5-1,.,TRBJ2-5,.,CASSFRVQEQETQYF,TGCGCCAGCAGCTTTCGGGTGCAGGAGCAAGAGACCCAGTACTTC
15,TRBV27,.,TRBJ2-2,.,CASSAFGGYTGELFF,TGTGCCAGCAGCGCCTTTGGGGGGTACACCGGGGAGCTGTTTTTT
15,TRBV6-5,TRBD2,TRBJ2-5,once,CASSYYSGGVETQYF,TGTGCCAGCAGTTACTATAGCGGGGGGGTGGAGACCCAGTACTTC
15,TRBV6-6,.,TRBJ1-6,once,CASSSDSSYNSPLHF,TGTGCCAGCAGTTCTGACAGCTCCTATAATTCACCCCTCCACTTT
12,TRBV7-9,.,TRBJ2-7,.,CASSVDRHEQYF,TGTGCCAGCAGCGTCGACAGACACGAGCAGTACTTC
15,TRBV11-1,.,TRBJ2-7,.,CASSLPRGANYEQYF,TGTGCCAGCAGCCTACCCAGGGGGGCCAACTACGAGCAGTACTTC
14,TRBV5-4,TRBD1,TRBJ2-7,.,CASSFGTGSYEQYF,TGTGCCAGCAGCTTCGGGACAGGGTCCTACGAGCAGTACTTC
16,TRBV14,TRBD1,TRBJ2-7,.,CASSHRPGQGSYEQYF,TGTGCCAGCAGCCACAGGCCGGGACAGGGATCCTACGAGCAGTACTTC
15,TRBV6-5,.,TRBJ2-2,.,CASSYSGRNTGELFF,TGTGCCAGCAGTTACTCGGGCAGAAACACCGGGGAGCTGTTTTTT
15,TRBV19,.,TRBJ2-5,.,CASSTFSTLQETQYF,TGTGCCAGTAGTACCTTCTCCACTCTCCAAGAGACCCAGTACTTC
14,TRBV27,TRBD2,TRBJ2-1,.,CASSWLAGDGEQFF,TGTGCCAGCAGTTGGCTAGCGGGAGACGGTGAGCAGTTCTTC
15,TRBV12-5,TRBD1,TRBJ2-7,.,CASGLVTGGPYEQYF,TGTGCTAGTGGTTTGGTAACAGGGGGCCCCTACGAGCAGTACTTC
11,TRBV5-6,.,TRBJ1-2,.,CASSSLYGYTF,TGTGCCAGCAGCTCACTCTATGGCTACACCTTC
15,TRBV7-2,.,TRBJ2-5,.,CASSLGTEIQETQYF,TGTGCCAGCAGCTTAGGGACGGAAATCCAAGAGACCCAGTACTTC
17,TRBV4-1,.,TRBJ2-2,.,CASSQDLAGTYTGELFF,TGCGCCAGCAGCCAAGATCTCGCGGGGACCTACACCGGGGAGCTGTTTTTT
13,TRBV28,.,TRBJ1-6,.,CASSFRKPGPLHF,TGTGCCAGCAGTTTTCGTAAGCCCGGACCCCTCCACTTT
15,TRBV5-1,.,TRBJ2-3,.,CASSLGEQHTDTQYF,TGCGCCAGCAGCTTGGGGGAGCAACACACAGATACGCAGTATTTT
15,TRBV4-1,.,TRBJ1-1,.,CASSHPQGPPTEAFF,TGCGCCAGCAGCCATCCACAGGGTCCACCCACTGAAGCTTTCTTT
12,TRBV27,TRBD1,TRBJ2-1,.,CASSSGGNEQFF,TGTGCCAGTTCGTCAGGGGGCAATGAGCAGTTCTTC
11,TRBV9,.,TRBJ1-2,.,CASSVEGHYTF,TGTGCCAGCAGCGTAGAAGGGCATTACACCTTC
17,TRBV27,TRBD2,TRBJ2-3,.,CASSPTTYRGGGDTQYF,TGTGCCAGCAGCCCCACTACTTACCGGGGGGGCGGAGATACGCAGTATTTT
15,TRBV9,.,TRBJ2-3,once,CASSVVGQGGDTQYF,TGTGCCAGCAGCGTAGTAGGGCAGGGTGGGGATACGCAGTATTTT
14,TRBV6-6,.,TRBJ2-7,.,CASSYEGSRYEQYF,TGTGCCAGCAGTTACGAGGGCTCCCGCTACGAGCAGTACTTC
17,TRBV7-9,.,TRBJ1-1,.,CASSPRVLGDMTTEAFF,TGTGCCAGCAGCCCCCGGGTTTTGGGGGACATGACCACTGAAGCTTTCTTT
13,TRBV7-9,.,TRBJ2-7,.,CASSNTTGPEQYF,TGTGCCAGCAGCAATACTACAGGGCCCGAGCAGTACTTC
12,TRBV11-2,TRBD1,TRBJ2-5,.,CASRGLQETQYF,TGTGCCAGTAGGGGGCTTCAAGAGACCCAGTACTTC
14,TRBV7-9,TRBD1,TRBJ1-5,.,CASSQGQEVQPQHF,TGTGCCAGCAGCCAAGGACAGGAGGTTCAGCCCCAGCATTTT
15,TRBV29-1,TRBD2,TRBJ2-7,once,CSVEAGTSGSYEQYF,TGCAGCGTTGAAGCCGGGACTAGCGGATCCTACGAGCAGTACTTC
16,TRBV7-8,TRBD2,TRBJ2-7,.,CASSPDDGRALYEQYF,TGTGCCAGCAGCCCGGACGACGGGAGGGCTCTTTACGAGCAGTACTTC
16,TRBV4-1,TRBD2,TRBJ2-7,.,CASSQAPSGGPYEQYF,TGCGCCAGCAGCCAAGCCCCCTCGGGGGGGCCCTACGAGCAGTACTTC
15,TRBV29-1,.,TRBJ2-2,.,CSVEVPDINTGELFF,TGCAGCGTTGAAGTTCCGGACATCAACACCGGGGAGCTGTTTTTT
13,TRBV10-3,.,TRBJ2-7,.,CAINEGPGYEQYF,TGTGCCATCAATGAAGGGCCGGGATACGAGCAGTACTTC
19,TRBV9,TRBD2,TRBJ2-1,.,CASSVHSDLARESYNEQFF,TGTGCCAGCAGCGTACATAGTGATCTGGCGCGGGAGTCGTACAATGAGCAGTTCTTC
15,TRBV13,TRBD1,TRBJ2-2,.,CASQGQGQLAGELFF,TGTGCCAGCCAAGGACAGGGGCAACTGGCCGGGGAGCTGTTTTTT
17,TRBV27,TRBD1,TRBJ1-5,.,CASSQGTGGGSNQPQHF,TGTGCCAGCAGCCAAGGGACAGGGGGCGGAAGCAATCAGCCCCAGCATTTT
15,TRBV19,.,TRBJ2-1,.,CASSIVGLLHNEQFF,TGTGCCAGTAGTATCGTAGGGTTGCTCCACAATGAGCAGTTCTTC
15,TRBV27,.,TRBJ2-7,.,CASSPLGGLAYEQYF,TGTGCCAGCAGCCCCCTTGGGGGACTTGCCTACGAGCAGTACTTC
16,TRBV11-2,TRBD2,TRBJ2-1,once,CASSFRLAGVYNEQFF,TGTGCCAGCAGCTTTAGACTAGCGGGGGTGTACAATGAGCAGTTCTTC
15,TRBV6-5,.,TRBJ2-1,.,CASSATGDWGNEQFF,TGTGCCAGCAGTGCTACCGGGGATTGGGGCAATGAGCAGTTCTTC
13,TRBV28,.,TRBJ2-7,.,CASSLTGTYEQYF,TGTGCCAGCAGTTTGACAGGTACCTACGAGCAGTACTTC
14,TRBV28,.,TRBJ1-5,.,CASSFPEGNQPQHF,TGTGCCAGCAGTTTCCCGGAGGGCAATCAGCCCCAGCATTTT